These T cell receptor beta chains were read from a single sample in a study of Tregs in tolerant kidney transplant recipients. Produced via immunoSEQ multiplex PCR; TCRdb's table is partial and in-frame only. The sample lists roughly 66,000 clones; about nine tenths were seen once. The sample here was CD8+ T cells from blood, taken before the transplant. Receptors were obtained from a human donor who received a combined kidney and bone marrow transplant. Both conserved end residues are part of each CDR3. The D gene is left open where the match is weak. Rows may omit the clone size; those that give it use once, few, many or a size class.

.,TRBJ2-7,TRBV13,.,TGTGCCAGCAGCCAAGGCAGCAGGGGCGACTACGAGCAGTACTTC,CASSQGSRGDYEQYF
.,TRBJ1-4,TRBV18,.,TGTGCCAGCTCACCCAACCAGGGGAAACTGTTTTTT,CASSPNQGKLFF
.,TRBJ2-7,TRBV30,.,TGTGCCTGGACAGGGGCTTACGAGCAGTACTTC,CAWTGAYEQYF
.,TRBJ2-3,TRBV6-4,.,TGTGCCAGCAGGCTTAATAGCGCCACAGATACGCAGTATTTT,CASRLNSATDTQYF
TRBD2,TRBJ2-1,TRBV4-3,once,TGCGCCAGCAGCCAAGACTCGGGACTAGCGGGGAATGAGCAGTTCTTC,CASSQDSGLAGNEQFF
TRBD2,TRBJ2-7,TRBV7-2,.,TGTGCCAGCAGCCCGGTAGCGGGGGACGAGCAGTACTTC,CASSPVAGDEQYF
TRBD1,TRBJ2-7,TRBV28,.,TGTGCCAGCAGCGACAGGGTTGGGTACGAGCAGTACTTC,CASSDRVGYEQYF
TRBD1,TRBJ2-7,TRBV27,.,TGTGCCAGCAGTTTTTCCGGGACAGGGTGGTACGAGCAGTACTTC,CASSFSGTGWYEQYF
.,TRBJ2-3,TRBV10-3,.,TGTGCCATCACCCCTGGGGGCAGGACAGATACGCAGTATTTT,CAITPGGRTDTQYF
TRBD2,TRBJ2-3,TRBV7-3,.,TGTGCCAGCAGCGCGGAACTAGCGGGGGGACCTACTAGCACAGATACGCAGTATTTT,CASSAELAGGPTSTDTQYF
.,TRBJ2-5,TRBV7-8,.,TGTGCCAGCAGCTTTCCGCCGGAGGAGGAGACCCAGTACTTC,CASSFPPEEETQYF
.,TRBJ1-2,TRBV7-6,.,TGTGCCAGCAGCCCAGAACCAACTAACTATGGCTACACCTTC,CASSPEPTNYGYTF
.,TRBJ1-1,TRBV4-1,.,TGCGCCAGCAGCCAAGTTAGGGTCGGGGGGCGCGGGGAACTGGACACTGAAGCTTTCTTT,CASSQVRVGGRGELDTEAFF
.,TRBJ2-1,TRBV7-6,.,TGTGCCAGCAGCTACGCACTGGCGTCAGGCAATGAGCAGTTCTTC,CASSYALASGNEQFF
.,TRBJ1-2,TRBV6-5,.,TGTGCCAGCAGTTACTTCTTGGGGGCTAGCTATGGCTACACCTTC,CASSYFLGASYGYTF
.,TRBJ2-3,TRBV9,.,TGTGCCAGCAGCGTAACTAGCACAGATACGCAGTATTTT,CASSVTSTDTQYF
TRBD1,TRBJ2-1,TRBV6-6,.,TGTGCCAGCAGCCCTGACAGGGGTTCCTACAATGAGCAGTTCTTC,CASSPDRGSYNEQFF
TRBD1,TRBJ2-7,TRBV7-6,.,TGTGCCAGCAGCCTTGGAAAGGGACAGGGGTATGATGAGCAGTACTTC,CASSLGKGQGYDEQYF
.,TRBJ1-1,TRBV5-6,.,TGTGCCAGCAGCGTTCTTGCGTCTGAAGCTTTCTTT,CASSVLASEAFF
.,TRBJ2-3,TRBV15,.,TGTGCCACCAGCAGCGAAAGCGGAAGCGGGCTGAATACGCAGTATTTT,CATSSESGSGLNTQYF
.,TRBJ1-2,TRBV7-2,.,TGTGCCAGCAGCCGGGGACTTAGAAACTATGGCTACACCTTC,CASSRGLRNYGYTF
TRBD1,TRBJ1-2,TRBV13,.,TGTGCCAGCAGCTTAGGCCTGACGACAGGGGGCGTGGATGGCTACACCTTC,CASSLGLTTGGVDGYTF
.,TRBJ1-1,TRBV27,.,TGTGCCAGCAGTTTTAAAGGAGCTTGGTACACTGAAGCTTTCTTT,CASSFKGAWYTEAFF
TRBD1,TRBJ2-7,TRBV11-3,.,TGTGCCAGCAGCTTCGGGACAGGGAGAACCTACGAGCAGTACTTC,CASSFGTGRTYEQYF
TRBD2,TRBJ2-7,TRBV11-3,.,TGTGCCAGCAGCTCCCGGACTAGCGGTACCTACGAGCAGTACTTC,CASSSRTSGTYEQYF
.,TRBJ1-5,TRBV4-2,.,TGTGCCAGCAGCCAAGAACTAGGAGTGGGCAATCAGCCCCAGCATTTT,CASSQELGVGNQPQHF
.,TRBJ2-5,TRBV13,.,TGTGCCAGCAGCTTCTCGGGAAAAGAGACCCAGTACTTC,CASSFSGKETQYF
.,TRBJ2-1,TRBV25-1,.,TGTGCCAGCAGTACCCTGGGCGGGTGGAATGAGCAGTTCTTC,CASSTLGGWNEQFF
.,TRBJ1-2,TRBV4-3,once,TGCGCCAGCAGCCAAGATCAAAGGAGTGCCTATGGCTACACCTTC,CASSQDQRSAYGYTF
TRBD1,TRBJ1-2,TRBV5-4,.,TGTGCCAGCAGCTTATGGACAGGCCGCAACGATGGCTACACCTTC,CASSLWTGRNDGYTF